This TCR beta chain was captured in a study of OX40 agonist ivuxolimab in advanced cancers. In the study overall: Ivuxolimab, which targeted the costimulatory receptor OX40 (CD134), was an agonistic, fully human IgG2 monoclonal antibody. Intravenous ivuxolimab was administered to patients every 2 weeks at six dose levels: 0.01, 0.1, 0.3, 1.5, 3 and 10 mg/kg. Of the 50 to 55 dose-escalation patients, hepatocellular carcinoma was present in roughly 19, melanoma in approximately 15, renal cell carcinoma in 9 and head and neck cancer in 9. The dose-escalation cohort was 82.7% male with a mean age of 60 years, ranging from roughly 23 to 80. Prior anti-PD-1, anti-PD-L1 or anti-CTLA-4 therapy was permitted, and checkpoint inhibitors had been received by around 39% of dose-escalation patients. Three dose-escalation patients achieved partial responses, one with hepatocellular carcinoma and two with cutaneous melanoma. The point of sequencing TCRbeta in the periphery was to test whether ivuxolimab changed TCR sequence diversity and drove clonal T-cell expansion. The monotherapy dose-escalation portion (N of about 50 patients) of the phase I ivuxolimab trial is reported in the paper. The full study reports these points: In the 0.1-3.0 mg/kg groups, partial responders were among the patients with the lowest normalized peripheral clonal expansion, particularly in CD8+ T cells. Clonal expansion of both CD4+ and CD8+ blood T cells was observed from baseline to week 6 at doses 0.1 to 3.0 mg/kg. Low levels of normalized T-cell clonal expansion were also seen in some nonresponding patients. On average, CD8+ T cells showed more expanded clones than CD4+ T cells after ivuxolimab. Which antigens the clonally expanded peripheral T cells were specific for was not determined.

The CDR3 has 15 amino acids, counting the end cysteine and phenylalanine. Only the CDR3 DNA stays, 45 bases, in frame from base 1. Unmatched junction bases come to 6, with V trimmed by 4 bases and J by 6 bases. The germline V gene encodes CDR1 MNHEY and CDR2 SMNVEV (reference sequence). Patients with autoimmune disease history or receiving systemic immunosuppression were excluded from the trial. In every dose cohort, peripheral blood was drawn for TCR sequencing at baseline, cycle 4 day 1, and cycle 7 day 1. Samples were obtained from an open-label, multicenter, first-in-human phase I dose-escalation trial of ivuxolimab. Adults with locally advanced or metastatic melanoma, renal cell, hepatocellular, or head and neck squamous cell carcinoma were enrolled in the trial. Before TCR sequencing, CD4+ T cells and CD8+ T cells from peripheral blood were sorted into separate populations. To sequence the TCRbeta CDR3 region, genomic DNA was isolated from the sorted cells. The immunoSEQ Assay was used to sequence the TCRbeta CDR3 regions. TCRdb stores this immuneACCESS table with in-frame sequences only. Part of the clones is absent; in the studies checked, under half of the shortfall reflects unresolved V genes, and no reason is known for the rest. The sample contains 20,000 to 25,000 clones, around 84% of them found a single time. The top ten hold approximately 15% of the sample.

This clone was found once. Its antigen remains unidentified. No base quality values were provided; no much bigger clone lies one nucleotide off. The clonotype comes from an adult with an advanced solid tumor such as melanoma, head and neck, liver or kidney cancer. The chain is assembled from TRBV27 and TRBJ2-1, and 10 junctional nucleotides match TRBD1. The sequenced sample was CD4+ or CD8+ T cells sorted from blood, obtained in a trial of the OX40 agonist ivuxolimab. Here the CDR3 is given as CASSYLGTGVNEQFF. The nucleotides are TGTGCCAGCAGTTACCTTGGGACAGGGGTCAATGAGCAGTTCTTC.